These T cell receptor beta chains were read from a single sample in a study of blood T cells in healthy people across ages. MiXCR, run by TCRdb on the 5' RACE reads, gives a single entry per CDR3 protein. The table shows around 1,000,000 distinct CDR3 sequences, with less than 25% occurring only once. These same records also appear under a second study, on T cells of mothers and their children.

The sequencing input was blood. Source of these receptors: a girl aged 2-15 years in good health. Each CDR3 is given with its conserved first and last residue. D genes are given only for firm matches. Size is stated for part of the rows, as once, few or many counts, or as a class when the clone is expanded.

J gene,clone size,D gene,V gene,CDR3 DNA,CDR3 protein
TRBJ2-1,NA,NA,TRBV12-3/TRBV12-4,TGTGCCAGCAGTTTGTACTCTGTCGATGAGCAGTTCTTC,CASSLYSVDEQFF
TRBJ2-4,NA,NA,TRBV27,TGTGCCAGCAGTTTAGCGGGAAGGGCGTACTTC,CASSLAGRAYF
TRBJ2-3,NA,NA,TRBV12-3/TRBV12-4,TGTGCCAGCAGTCATTGGGGAGGTTCCGATACGCAGTATTTT,CASSHWGGSDTQYF
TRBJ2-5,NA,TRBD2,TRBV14,TGTGCCAGCAGCCAAGGACTAGCGGGATTCCAAGAGACCCAGTACTTC,CASSQGLAGFQETQYF
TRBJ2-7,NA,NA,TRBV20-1,TGCAGTGCTAGGGCGGGATTTATCGACGAGCAGTACTTC,CSARAGFIDEQYF
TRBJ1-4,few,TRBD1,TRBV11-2,TGTGCCAGCAGCTCGAGAGCACAGGGGGAAAAACTGTTTTTT,CASSSRAQGEKLFF
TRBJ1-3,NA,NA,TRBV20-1,TGCAGTGCTAGCCGGGGACGAGGGACAGGAAACACCATATATTTT,CSASRGRGTGNTIYF
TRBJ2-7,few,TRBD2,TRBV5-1,TGCGCCAGCAGCTTGGTATATCTTTCGGGTCGACTAGCGGGTTACGAGCAGTACTTC,CASSLVYLSGRLAGYEQYF
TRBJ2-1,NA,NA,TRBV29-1,TGCAGCGTTGAAGCATTTGGACTCCTAAGCTCCTACAATGAGCAGTTCTTC,CSVEAFGLLSSYNEQFF
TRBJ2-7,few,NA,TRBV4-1,TGCGCCAGCAGCCAGCAGTTTGAGTCTTCCTACGAGCAGTACTTC,CASSQQFESSYEQYF
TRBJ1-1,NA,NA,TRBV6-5,TGTGCCAGCAGCCCTCGGCGGCGGATGAACACTGAAGCTTTCTTT,CASSPRRRMNTEAFF
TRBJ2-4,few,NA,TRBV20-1,TGCAGTGCTTATGTGATAAACGGCAAAAACATTCAGTACTTC,CSAYVINGKNIQYF
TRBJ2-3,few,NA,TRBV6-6,TGTGCCAGCAGTCCGGGACACCTCACAGATACGCAGTATTTT,CASSPGHLTDTQYF
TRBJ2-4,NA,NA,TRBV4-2,TGTGCCAGCAGCCAAGGACAGGCGGCCGGGGGGCTAAACATTCAGTACTTC,CASSQGQAAGGLNIQYF
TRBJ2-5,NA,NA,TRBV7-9,TGTGCCAGCAGCTTAGATAATCGGAAAAAAAAGTTCTTC,CASSLDNRKKKFF
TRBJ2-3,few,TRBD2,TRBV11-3,TGTGCCAGCAGCTTCGGCGCGGGAGGGGCAGATACGCAGTATTTT,CASSFGAGGADTQYF
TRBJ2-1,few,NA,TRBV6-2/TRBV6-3,TGTGCCAGCAGTTATCCGGGACCACCACTAGGGCAGTTCTTC,CASSYPGPPLGQFF
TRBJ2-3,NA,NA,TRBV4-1,TGCGCCAGCAGCCAAGTAGGGGCCACAGATACGCAGTATTTT,CASSQVGATDTQYF
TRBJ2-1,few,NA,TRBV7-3,TGTGCCAGCAGCTTAGGGCCAGCGGACTACAATGAGCAGTTCTTC,CASSLGPADYNEQFF
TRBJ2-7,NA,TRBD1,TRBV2,TGTGCCAGCAGTGAAGGAAGGGGGCCCCCCTACGAGCAGTACTTC,CASSEGRGPPYEQYF
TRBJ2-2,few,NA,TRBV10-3,TGTGCCATCTCTGGATCTCCAGGCGGGGAGCTGTTTTTT,CAISGSPGGELFF
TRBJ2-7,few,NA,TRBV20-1,TGCAGTGCTAGAGATCGGGGCAGGGACCCCTACGAGCAGTACTTC,CSARDRGRDPYEQYF
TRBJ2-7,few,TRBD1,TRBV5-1,TGCGCCAGCAGCTTCGCGGGACAGGGGGGCTACGAGCAGTACTTC,CASSFAGQGGYEQYF
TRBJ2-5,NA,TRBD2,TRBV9,TGTGCCAGCAGCGTAGAGGGAGCGGGGCTCCAAGAGACCCAGTACTTC,CASSVEGAGLQETQYF
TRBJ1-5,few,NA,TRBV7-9,TGTGCCAGCGGGCTAAGGGGTCGCAATCAGCCCCAGCATTTT,CASGLRGRNQPQHF
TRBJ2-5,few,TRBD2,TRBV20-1,TGCAGTGCTAGACCCCTAGCGGCTGTTCAAGAGACCCAGTACTTC,CSARPLAAVQETQYF
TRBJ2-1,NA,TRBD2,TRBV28,TGTGCCAGCCTAAAAGGACTAGCGGGAGTCTATGAGCAGTTCTTC,CASLKGLAGVYEQFF
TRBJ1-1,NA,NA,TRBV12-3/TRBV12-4,TGTGCCAGCATTCAGGGAGGGGTTCGTGAAGCTTTCTTT,CASIQGGVREAFF
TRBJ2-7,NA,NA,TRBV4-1,TGCGCCAGCAGCCAAGGGTTGAATCTACTGATCTACGAGCAGTACTTC,CASSQGLNLLIYEQYF
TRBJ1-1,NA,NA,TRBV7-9,TGTGCCAGCAGCTTACTTGGGGGGGGGAACACTGAAGCTTTCTTT,CASSLLGGGNTEAFF
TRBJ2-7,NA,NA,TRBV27,TGTGCCAACAGTCCCCACAGAGAGCTAGCGAGTGGGGAGCAGTACTTC,CANSPHRELASGEQYF
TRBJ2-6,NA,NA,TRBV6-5,TGTGCCAGCAGTCGTGATCTCTCTGGGGCCAACGTCCTGACTTTC,CASSRDLSGANVLTF
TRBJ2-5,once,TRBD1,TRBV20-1,TGCAGTGCTAGAGATCTGGGGAGGACAGGGCAGGAGACCCAGTACTTC,CSARDLGRTGQETQYF
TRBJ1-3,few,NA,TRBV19,TGTGCCAGTAGTATCGAGGGAACGAATGGAAACACCATATATTTT,CASSIEGTNGNTIYF
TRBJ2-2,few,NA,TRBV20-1,TGCAGTGCTACCCACTCCGGGACCAACACCGGGGAGCTGTTTTTT,CSATHSGTNTGELFF
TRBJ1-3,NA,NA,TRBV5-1,TGCGCCAGCAGCTTGCCTGACGCTGGAAACACCATATATTTT,CASSLPDAGNTIYF
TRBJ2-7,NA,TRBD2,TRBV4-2,TGTGCCAGCAGCCAAGCTGTGACTAGCGGGATCTACGAGCAGTACTTC,CASSQAVTSGIYEQYF
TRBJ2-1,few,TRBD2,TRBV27,TGTGCCAGCAGTTTATCAGGACTAGCGGGTTTTAATGAGCAGTTCTTC,CASSLSGLAGFNEQFF
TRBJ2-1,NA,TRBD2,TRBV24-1,TGTGCCACCGGAGACGGGGGGGTTCTGAGCAATGAGCAGTTCTTC,CATGDGGVLSNEQFF
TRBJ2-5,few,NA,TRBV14,TGTGCCAGCAGCAAAAACCCATGGGAGACCCAGTACTTC,CASSKNPWETQYF
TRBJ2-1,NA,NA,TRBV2,TGTGCCAGCAGTGAACCCGGGAGTCACAATGAGCAGTTCTTC,CASSEPGSHNEQFF
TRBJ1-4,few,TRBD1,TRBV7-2,TGTGCCAGCAGCCCAGGGGGTTTTTATGAAAAACTGTTTTTT,CASSPGGFYEKLFF
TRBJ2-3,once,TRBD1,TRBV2,TGTGCCAGCAGCGATAAACGGGGGACAGGAACGAAAAATACGCAGTATTTT,CASSDKRGTGTKNTQYF